Below, 5 T cell receptor beta chains from the same sample are listed, as sequenced in a study of OX40 agonist ivuxolimab in advanced cancers. Repertoires were generated with immunoSEQ multiplex PCR, while TCRdb's copy carries only in-frame clones and drops some. The table has more than 80,000 clones, around 90% seen once. The material was CD4+ or CD8+ T cells sorted from blood, obtained in a trial of the OX40 agonist ivuxolimab. Every receptor here comes from an adult with an advanced solid tumor such as melanoma, head and neck, liver or kidney cancer.

V gene TRBV9 combines with J gene TRBJ2-7, with TRBD2 as a possible D gene (6 bases). The V end lost 0 bases, the J end lost 0 bases, and 10 bases lay between the germline ends. Germline V CDR1 and CDR2: SGDLS, YYNGEE. The CDR3 runs to 15 residues. This CDR3 reads CASSVAASDSYEQYF. For the CDR3, the DNA is TGTGCCAGCAGCGTAGCGGCTAGCGACTCCTACGAGCAGTACTTC. Complete variable domain (other parts from reference TRBV9 and TRBJ2-7): DSGVTQTPKHLITATGQRVTLRCSPRSGDLSVYWYQQSLDQGLQFLIQYYNGEERAKGNILERFSAQQFPDLHSELNLSSLELGDSALYFCASSVAASDSYEQYFGPGTRLTVT.

The rearrangement uses TRBV29-1 and TRBJ2-1, with TRBD2 matching over 7 bases. The CDR3 length is 13 residues. J was trimmed by 8 bases and V by 3 bases; bases with no gene match: 7. CDR1 is SQVTM and CDR2 is ANQGSEA in the germline V gene. CDR3 loop: CSVEASGPHEQFF. The CDR3, as DNA: TGCAGCGTTGAGGCTAGCGGCCCCCATGAGCAGTTCTTC.

The chain couples TRBV29-1 to TRBJ2-5, with 9 bases fitting TRBD1. The end of the DNA fits TRBJ2-7 better, so the J call may be wrong. The length of the CDR3 is 14 residues. The germline V gene has CDR1 SQVTM and CDR2 ANQGSEA. The DNA for the CDR3 is TGCAGCGTCTCACAGGGGGCTCTTTCCTACGAGCAGTACTTC. This encodes CSVSQGALSYEQYF.

The gene calls are TRBV4-1 and TRBJ2-5; a weak D match, TRBD2 (5 bases). Germline values: CDR1 MGHRA, CDR2 YSYEKL. CDR3 length: 15 amino acids. Trimming removed 2 bases from V and 5 bases from J, with 15 bases in between. The CDR3 is CASSQTVGSVETQYF. The CDR3 coding sequence is TGCGCCAGCAGCCAAACAGTGGGGAGCGTGGAGACCCAGTACTTC.

V is TRBV6-5 and J is TRBJ1-2, with TRBD1 identical over 7 bases. The CDR3 runs to 14 residues. CDR1 and CDR2 from the germline V gene are MNHEY and SVGAGI. V gave up 5 bases and J gave up 4 bases; unmatched junction bases: 7. This CDR3 is CASSRDSGVYGYTF. CDR3 in DNA: TGTGCCAGCAGTAGGGACAGTGGAGTCTATGGCTACACCTTC.